One T cell receptor (beta chain) is described in this entry. The antigen is not known. This sample is drawn from a study of T cell responses to AZD1222 COVID-19 vaccine. Findings of the study overall: A rise in Spike-specific TCR breadth and depth followed two AZD1222 doses. Scientists sampled the repertoires only once the peak T cell response had passed. A mostly white British donor set with more females was recruited, and clonal diversity was possibly underestimated.

Here immunoSEQ multiplex PCR was the method, and the copy in TCRdb shows in-frame clones only, minus some. The table shows more than 90,000 clones, with more than 75% occurring only once. V gave up 4 bases and J gave up 1 base; unmatched junction bases: 6. The CDR3 length is 15 residues. Germline assignment: CDR1 SGHRS and CDR2 YFSETQ. The receptor was isolated from an adult in good health. The J gene is TRBJ1-1, the V gene TRBV5-1; 8 nucleotides align to TRBD1. The sequences come from peripheral blood, collected on day 0 of AZD1222 vaccination. In DNA form, the CDR3 reads TGCGCCAGCAGCGCGACAGGGGCTCCGAACACTGAAGCTTTCTTT. It codes for CASSATGAPNTEAFF.